This T cell receptor beta chain was retrieved from a study of shared clonotypes between healthy human individuals. Study-level information: Three plates were used per donor for CD4 naive, three for CD4 memory, two for CD8 naive and one for CD8 memory.

It was across several immunoSEQ plates that each subset's genomic DNA was evenly split. Clones were sequenced by immunoSEQ multiplex PCR, and TCRdb holds only the in-frame ones, with some missing. The repertoire holds millions of clones, approximately 94% seen once, with over 0.12% in the top ten. The CDR3 runs to 14 residues. Trimming left V 0 bases short and J 6 bases short, with 12 bases between. The germline V gene has CDR1 SGHRS and CDR2 YFSETQ. Remarks on this clone: Its antigen is currently unknown.

General study findings and limits: Around 5% of naive CD4 clonotypes were shared across several donors.

V is TRBV5-1 and J is TRBJ1-2; D perhaps matches TRBD1 (5 bases). This TCR came from a man younger than 30 in good health. The sample was naive CD4+ T cells sorted from blood. Subset indicated: CD45RA+ positively selected. The CDR3 sequence: CASSLGGYQNGYTF. The CDR3 region has the DNA TGCGCCAGCAGCTTGGGGGGGTATCAGAATGGCTACACCTTC.